The source of this T cell receptor (beta chain) is a study of blood T cell repertoires in COVID-19. Looking at the study overall: PBMCs, B-cell-depleted T cells, or T cells provided the cDNA or gDNA that made up the material.

The CDR3 runs 14 residues. Methods used by the authors: How many nucleated cells were present was estimated from reference gene primer amplification. This table comes from immunoSEQ multiplex PCR, and its TCRdb copy is limited to in-frame clones, with some not included. V and J calls and clone size are copied from that table; D and trimming were computed from the DNA. Of 150,000 to 200,000 clones listed, roughly 80% are singletons. Recruitment covered roughly 22 US areas and drew participants whose ages spanned roughly 18 to 100 years. Cohort 3 donors counted as recovered after two negative PCRs, clearance, or resolved symptoms.

This rearrangement joins TRBV21-1 to TRBJ2-7; TRBD1 is the table's D call, not checked against the DNA. TRBV21-1 is designated a pseudogene. This sequence originates from a woman aged 45-65 years who had recovered from COVID-19. Input material: PBMCs or T cells enriched from blood (not recorded which). The CDR3 region is CASSNPQGKDEQYF. The DNA of the CDR3 is TGTGCCAGCAGCAACCCGCAGGGGAAGGACGAGCAGTACTTC.